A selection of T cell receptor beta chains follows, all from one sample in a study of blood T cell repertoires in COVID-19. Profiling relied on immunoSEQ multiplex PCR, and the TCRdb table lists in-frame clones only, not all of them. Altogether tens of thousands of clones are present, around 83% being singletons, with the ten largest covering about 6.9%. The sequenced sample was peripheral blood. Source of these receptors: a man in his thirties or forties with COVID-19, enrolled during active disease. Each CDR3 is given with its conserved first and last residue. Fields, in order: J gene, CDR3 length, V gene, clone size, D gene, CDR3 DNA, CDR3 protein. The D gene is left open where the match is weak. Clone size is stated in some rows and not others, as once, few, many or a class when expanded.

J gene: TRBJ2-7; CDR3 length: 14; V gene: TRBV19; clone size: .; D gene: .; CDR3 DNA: TGTGCCAGTAGTATAGACGGGGGAAGGAGCGAGCAGTACTTC; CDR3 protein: CASSIDGGRSEQYF
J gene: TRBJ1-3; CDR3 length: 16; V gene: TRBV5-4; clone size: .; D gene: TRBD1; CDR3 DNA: TGTGCCAGCAGCACTTTTCGGACAGGGGGCGGAAACACCATATATTTT; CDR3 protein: CASSTFRTGGGNTIYF
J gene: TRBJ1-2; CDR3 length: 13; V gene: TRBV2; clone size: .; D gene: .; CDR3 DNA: TGTGCCAGCAGTTCTGACAGGAACTATGGCTACACCTTC; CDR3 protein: CASSSDRNYGYTF
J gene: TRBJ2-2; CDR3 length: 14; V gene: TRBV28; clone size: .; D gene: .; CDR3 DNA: TGTGCCAGCAGTTTACCTCCAGTCGCCGGGGAGCTGTTTTTT; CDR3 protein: CASSLPPVAGELFF
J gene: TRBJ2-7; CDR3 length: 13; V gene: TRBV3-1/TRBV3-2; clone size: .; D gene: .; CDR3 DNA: TGTGCCAGCAGCATCAGCGGTTCCTACGAGCAGTACTTC; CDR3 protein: CASSISGSYEQYF
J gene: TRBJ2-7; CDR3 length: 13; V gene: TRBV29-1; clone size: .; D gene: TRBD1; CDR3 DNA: TGCAGCGTTGGTAAAGGGGGCGGGTACGAGCAGTACTTC; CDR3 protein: CSVGKGGGYEQYF
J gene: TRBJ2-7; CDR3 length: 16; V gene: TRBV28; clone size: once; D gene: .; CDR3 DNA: TGTGCCAGCAGTCCCCTTCGAGGGCGCGAAGCCTACGAGCAGTACTTC; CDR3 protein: CASSPLRGREAYEQYF
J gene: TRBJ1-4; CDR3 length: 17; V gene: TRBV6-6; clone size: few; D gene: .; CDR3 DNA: TGTGCCAGCAGTCGCCCTTTTGGGGGGGGCAACGATGAAAAACTGTTTTTT; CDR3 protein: CASSRPFGGGNDEKLFF
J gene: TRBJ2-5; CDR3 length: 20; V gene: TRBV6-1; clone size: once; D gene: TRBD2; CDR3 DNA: TGTGCCAGCAGTGATCGTTGGCTAGCGGACCTCTTCACGGAGATAGAGACCCAGTACTTC; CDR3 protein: CASSDRWLADLFTEIETQYF
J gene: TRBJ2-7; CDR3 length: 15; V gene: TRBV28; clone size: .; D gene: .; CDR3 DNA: TGTGCCAGCGTCCCGGAGGGGAGGCCGTCCTACGAGCAGTACTTC; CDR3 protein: CASVPEGRPSYEQYF
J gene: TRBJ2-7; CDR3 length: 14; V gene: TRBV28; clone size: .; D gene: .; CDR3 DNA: TGTGCCAGCAGTTTGAGGCGGGCCTCCTACGAGCAGTACTTC; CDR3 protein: CASSLRRASYEQYF
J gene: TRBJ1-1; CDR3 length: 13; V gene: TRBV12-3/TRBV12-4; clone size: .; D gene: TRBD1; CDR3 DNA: TGTGCCAGCAGTAATACAGGGGACACTGAAGCTTTCTTT; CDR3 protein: CASSNTGDTEAFF
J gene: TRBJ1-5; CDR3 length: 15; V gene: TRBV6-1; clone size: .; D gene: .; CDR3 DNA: TGTGCCAGCAGTGAGCCGGGACATAGCAATCAGCCCCAGCATTTT; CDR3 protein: CASSEPGHSNQPQHF
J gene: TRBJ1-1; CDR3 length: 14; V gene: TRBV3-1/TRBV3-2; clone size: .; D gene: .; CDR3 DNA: TGTGCCAGCAGCCGTGGCGGGGGGAACACTGAAGCTTTCTTT; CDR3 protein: CASSRGGGNTEAFF
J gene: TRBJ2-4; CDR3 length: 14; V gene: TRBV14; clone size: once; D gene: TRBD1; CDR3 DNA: TGTGCCAGCAGCCAAAACAGGGGGAAAAACATTCAGTACTTC; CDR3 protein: CASSQNRGKNIQYF
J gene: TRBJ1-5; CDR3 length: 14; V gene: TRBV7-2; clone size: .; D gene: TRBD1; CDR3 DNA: TGTGCCAGCAGCTTAGGAGGGGGCGGTCAGCCCCAGCATTTT; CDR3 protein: CASSLGGGGQPQHF
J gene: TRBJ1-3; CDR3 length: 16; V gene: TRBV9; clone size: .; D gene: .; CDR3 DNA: TGTGCCAGCAGCGGCGGAGGGATATTCTCTGGAAACACCATATATTTT; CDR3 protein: CASSGGGIFSGNTIYF
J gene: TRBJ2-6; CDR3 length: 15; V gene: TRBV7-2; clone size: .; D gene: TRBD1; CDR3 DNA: TGTGCCAGCAGCTCCCAGGGGGTAGGGGCCAACGTCCTGACTTTC; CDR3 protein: CASSSQGVGANVLTF
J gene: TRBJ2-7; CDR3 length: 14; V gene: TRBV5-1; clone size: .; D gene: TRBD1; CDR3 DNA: TGCGCCAGCAGCTTGGAGGACAGGGCCGGCGAGCAGTACTTC; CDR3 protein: CASSLEDRAGEQYF
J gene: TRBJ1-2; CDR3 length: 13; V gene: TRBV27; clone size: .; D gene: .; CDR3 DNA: TGTGCCAGCAGTTCCTCGACGGGATATGGCTACACCTTC; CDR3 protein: CASSSSTGYGYTF
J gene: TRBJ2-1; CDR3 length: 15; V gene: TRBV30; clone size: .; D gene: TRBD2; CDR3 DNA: TGTGCCTGGAGTGGACGGACTAGCGGGAACAATGAGCAGTTCTTC; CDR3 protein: CAWSGRTSGNNEQFF
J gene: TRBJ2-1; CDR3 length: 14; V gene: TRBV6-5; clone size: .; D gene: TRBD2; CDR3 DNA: TGTGCCAGCAGTAACCTAGCGGGAGATGGTGAGCAGTTCTTC; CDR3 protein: CASSNLAGDGEQFF